This T cell receptor beta chain stems from a study of beta chain features in type 1 diabetes. Averaging roughly 0.12 L, one heparinised blood draw came from each individual donor. Sorting based on CD45RO/CCR7/CD25/CD127/CD95/CD27 separated CD4+ naive, central memory, regulatory and stem cell-like memory cells. In its sample, this clone was seen a few times. Its specificity is unknown. Study-level findings and limits: VDJ junctions in type 1 diabetes patients carried more deletions and fewer insertions. Type 1 diabetes patients had TCRB CDR3s that were shorter (moderately but significantly so) in all four CD4+ subsets.

V was cut by 3 bases and J by 1 base, with 7 bases left in between. Germline loops: CDR1 SGDLS, CDR2 YYNGEE. The CDR3 length is 13 residues. cDNA synthesis used the whole RNA isolate, giving expressed TCRB sequences. The method was immunoSEQ multiplex PCR; TCRdb's version includes in-frame clones alone and lacks a portion of them. This sample carries under 900,000 clones, around a sixth of them seen once, and the ten largest clones take about 0.02%. This clonotype originated in a woman under 30 in good health. The chain is built from TRBV9 and TRBJ1-1, with unresolved D. Sequencing was carried out using naive CD4+ T cells from blood. This chain's CDR3 is CASSGRQNTEAFF. As DNA, the CDR3 is TGTGCCAGCAGCGGGCGGCAGAACACTGAAGCTTTCTTT.